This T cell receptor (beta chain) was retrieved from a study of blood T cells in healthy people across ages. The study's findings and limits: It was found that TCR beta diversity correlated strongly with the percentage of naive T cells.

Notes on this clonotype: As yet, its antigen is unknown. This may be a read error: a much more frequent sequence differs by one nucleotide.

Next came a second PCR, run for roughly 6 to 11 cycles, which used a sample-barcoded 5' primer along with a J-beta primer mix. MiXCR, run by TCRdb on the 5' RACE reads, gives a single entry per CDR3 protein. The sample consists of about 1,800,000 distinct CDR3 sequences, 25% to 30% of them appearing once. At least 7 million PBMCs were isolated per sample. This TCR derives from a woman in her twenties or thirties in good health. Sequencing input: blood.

CDR3 DNA sequence: TGTGCCATCAGCAGCGTACAGGACCCGCGGGAGACCCAGTACTTC. Its protein is CAISSVQDPRETQYF. V usage is TRBV10-3 and J usage is TRBJ2-5; the D gene is possibly TRBD1 (5 bases). The CDR3 loop spans 15 amino acids. The germline V gene encodes CDR1 ENHRY and CDR2 SYGVKD. The ends were cut back, 6 bases at V and 5 bases at J, with 19 bases in the middle.